The rows below give T cell receptor beta chains drawn from one sample of a study of preoperative IRX-2 immunotherapy in early breast cancer. Clones were sequenced by immunoSEQ multiplex PCR, and TCRdb holds only the in-frame ones, with some missing. The sample has under 4,000 clones, 75% to 85% seen once; the top ten hold approximately 15%. This specimen consisted of tumor tissue, obtained after IRX-2 immunotherapy. These receptors came from a human donor with breast cancer. The CDR3 runs from the conserved cysteine through the conserved F or W. D genes are given only for firm matches. Some rows have no size entry. The others give once, few or many, or a class for an expanded clone.

V: TRBV1; size: once; J: TRBJ2-6; D: .; CDR3: CASSQLETSGANVLTF; DNA: TGCGCCAGCAGCCAACTGGAAACCTCTGGGGCCAACGTCCTGACTTTC
V: TRBV5-1; size: .; J: TRBJ1-2; D: TRBD1; CDR3: CASSIYGTGSGVDGYTF; DNA: TGCGCCAGCAGTATATACGGGACAGGGTCGGGAGTCGATGGCTACACCTTC
V: TRBV5-1; size: .; J: TRBJ2-1; D: .; CDR3: CASSLAGIVGPNEQFF; DNA: TGCGCCAGCAGCTTGGCCGGGATTGTCGGCCCAAATGAGCAGTTCTTC
V: TRBV11-3; size: .; J: TRBJ1-6; D: TRBD1; CDR3: CASSAPTTGIGNSPLHF; DNA: TGTGCCAGCAGCGCGCCCACGACAGGGATTGGAAATTCACCCCTCCACTTT
V: TRBV11-3; size: .; J: TRBJ1-5; D: TRBD1; CDR3: CASSLQQGYNQPQHF; DNA: TGTGCCAGCAGCTTACAACAGGGGTACAATCAGCCCCAGCATTTT
V: TRBV19; size: .; J: TRBJ1-4; D: .; CDR3: CASSITGLDEKLFF; DNA: TGTGCCAGTAGTATAACGGGGCTGGATGAAAAACTGTTTTTT
V: TRBV10-3; size: .; J: TRBJ1-1; D: .; CDR3: CAISEGQLNTEAFF; DNA: TGTGCCATCAGTGAGGGTCAGCTGAACACTGAAGCTTTCTTT
V: TRBV6-7; size: .; J: TRBJ1-1; D: .; CDR3: CASARGTEAFF; DNA: TGTGCCAGTGCCAGGGGCACTGAAGCTTTCTTT
V: TRBV25-1; size: .; J: TRBJ2-5; D: .; CDR3: CASSEGRREGGQETQYF; DNA: TGTGCCAGCAGTGAAGGTAGAAGGGAAGGGGGACAAGAGACCCAGTACTTC
V: TRBV6-8; size: .; J: TRBJ2-1; D: TRBD2; CDR3: CASSASGDNNEQFF; DNA: TGTGCCAGCAGTGCTAGCGGGGATAACAATGAGCAGTTCTTC
V: TRBV5-1; size: .; J: TRBJ1-6; D: TRBD1; CDR3: CASSLTTGVDSPLHF; DNA: TGCGCCAGCAGCCTAACCACAGGGGTAGATTCACCCCTCCACTTT
V: TRBV19; size: once; J: TRBJ1-1; D: .; CDR3: CASSNRGADTEAFF; DNA: TGTGCCAGTAGTAATCGGGGGGCGGACACTGAAGCTTTCTTT
V: TRBV28; size: .; J: TRBJ2-1; D: TRBD2; CDR3: CASSTRTSGSRDNEQFF; DNA: TGTGCCAGCAGTACCCGGACTAGCGGGAGTCGGGACAATGAGCAGTTCTTC
V: TRBV18; size: .; J: TRBJ1-5; D: .; CDR3: CASSPNLEEPQHF; DNA: TGTGCCAGCTCACCAAATCTTGAGGAGCCCCAGCATTTT
V: TRBV28; size: .; J: TRBJ1-2; D: .; CDR3: CASSIPRERGYTF; DNA: TGTGCCAGCAGTATTCCCCGGGAACGTGGCTACACCTTC
V: TRBV28; size: .; J: TRBJ2-7; D: .; CDR3: CASSTRRGSLGPYEQYF; DNA: TGTGCCAGCAGTACTAGAAGAGGGAGCCTCGGCCCCTACGAGCAGTACTTC
V: TRBV6-8; size: .; J: TRBJ1-4; D: .; CDR3: CASSPRPSGTGGEKLFF; DNA: TGTGCCAGCAGTCCGCGACCCTCCGGGACGGGAGGGGAAAAACTGTTTTTT
V: TRBV5-1; size: .; J: TRBJ1-5; D: .; CDR3: CASSVDSYSNQPQHF; DNA: TGCGCCAGCAGTGTGGACAGCTATAGCAATCAGCCCCAGCATTTT
V: TRBV15; size: .; J: TRBJ1-2; D: .; CDR3: CATSRDRTAEGYTF; DNA: TGTGCCACCAGCAGAGATCGGACAGCGGAAGGCTACACCTTC
V: TRBV29-1; size: .; J: TRBJ1-4; D: .; CDR3: CSVMTDATNEKLFF; DNA: TGCAGCGTGATGACGGACGCAACTAATGAAAAACTGTTTTTT
V: TRBV19; size: .; J: TRBJ1-1; D: .; CDR3: CASSIVGTTEAFF; DNA: TGTGCCAGTAGTATAGTAGGGACCACTGAAGCTTTCTTT
V: TRBV5-1; size: .; J: TRBJ2-1; D: .; CDR3: CASSPDRDTYNEQFF; DNA: TGCGCCAGCAGCCCCGACCGGGACACGTACAATGAGCAGTTCTTC
V: TRBV28; size: .; J: TRBJ1-1; D: .; CDR3: CASSARVGTEAFF; DNA: TGTGCCAGCAGTGCCAGGGTAGGAACTGAAGCTTTCTTT
V: TRBV6-8; size: .; J: TRBJ2-7; D: .; CDR3: CASSYAESYEQYF; DNA: TGTGCCAGCAGTTACGCCGAAAGCTACGAGCAGTACTTC
V: TRBV5-1; size: .; J: TRBJ2-2; D: TRBD2; CDR3: CASSWGLAGTGELFF; DNA: TGCGCCAGCAGCTGGGGACTAGCGGGCACCGGGGAGCTGTTTTTT
V: TRBV12-5; size: once; J: TRBJ2-1; D: TRBD1; CDR3: CASGAGQGHNEQFF; DNA: TGTGCTAGTGGTGCGGGACAGGGGCACAATGAGCAGTTCTTC
V: TRBV11-3; size: .; J: TRBJ2-1; D: TRBD2; CDR3: CASSYGTSDHNEQFF; DNA: TGTGCCAGCAGCTACGGGACTAGCGACCACAATGAGCAGTTCTTC
V: TRBV14; size: .; J: TRBJ2-7; D: TRBD1; CDR3: CASSQWDSYEQYF; DNA: TGTGCCAGCAGCCAATGGGACAGTTACGAGCAGTACTTC
V: TRBV11-3; size: .; J: TRBJ1-3; D: TRBD1; CDR3: CASSGRTGTGNTIYF; DNA: TGTGCCAGCAGCGGGCGGACAGGGACTGGAAACACCATATATTTT
V: TRBV19; size: .; J: TRBJ2-2; D: .; CDR3: CASSIESGYSGELFF; DNA: TGTGCCAGTAGTATAGAGTCCGGTTACTCCGGGGAGCTGTTTTTT
V: TRBV28; size: .; J: TRBJ1-1; D: TRBD1; CDR3: CASSYRGQGGTEAFF; DNA: TGTGCCAGCAGTTATCGAGGACAGGGCGGCACTGAAGCTTTCTTT
V: TRBV18; size: few; J: TRBJ2-6; D: .; CDR3: CASSEVSGANVLTF; DNA: TGTGCCAGCTCAGAGGTATCTGGGGCCAACGTCCTGACTTTC
V: TRBV6-8; size: .; J: TRBJ1-1; D: .; CDR3: CASSYKAGTEAFF; DNA: TGTGCCAGCAGTTACAAAGCGGGAACTGAAGCTTTCTTT
V: TRBV11-3; size: few; J: TRBJ2-2; D: TRBD2; CDR3: CASSLGSGSINTGELFF; DNA: TGTGCCAGCAGCTTGGGTAGCGGGAGTATAAACACCGGGGAGCTGTTTTTT
V: TRBV11-3; size: .; J: TRBJ1-4; D: TRBD1; CDR3: CASSLFDRVLGEKLFF; DNA: TGTGCCAGCAGCTTGTTCGACAGGGTTCTGGGTGAAAAACTGTTTTTT
V: TRBV6-8; size: .; J: TRBJ1-1; D: TRBD1; CDR3: CASSLRQGVLNTEAFF; DNA: TGTGCCAGCAGTTTGAGACAGGGGGTGTTGAACACTGAAGCTTTCTTT
V: TRBV19; size: .; J: TRBJ1-1; D: .; CDR3: CASSIGQYRNTEAFF; DNA: TGTGCCAGTAGTATAGGCCAGTACAGGAACACTGAAGCTTTCTTT
V: TRBV11-3; size: .; J: TRBJ1-6; D: TRBD1; CDR3: CASSLVAGGNSPLHF; DNA: TGTGCCAGCAGCTTGGTGGCAGGGGGGAATTCACCCCTCCACTTT
V: TRBV23-1; size: .; J: TRBJ1-5; D: .; CDR3: CASSITPGQPQHF; DNA: TGCGCCAGCAGTATTACCCCAGGGCAGCCCCAGCATTTT
V: TRBV11-3; size: .; J: TRBJ2-3; D: .; CDR3: CASSPGSHSLFASTDTQYF; DNA: TGTGCCAGCAGCCCCGGGTCCCACTCCCTTTTCGCTAGCACAGATACGCAGTATTTT
V: TRBV28; size: .; J: TRBJ1-5; D: .; CDR3: CASSFGDGNQPQHF; DNA: TGTGCCAGCAGTTTTGGGGACGGCAATCAGCCCCAGCATTTT
V: TRBV28; size: .; J: TRBJ1-6; D: .; CDR3: CASSPLNSPLHF; DNA: TGTGCCAGCAGTCCTCTAAATTCACCCCTCCACTTT
V: TRBV28; size: once; J: TRBJ1-1; D: TRBD1; CDR3: CASSRRAWDRSNTEAFF; DNA: TGTGCCAGCAGTCGACGAGCTTGGGACAGGTCGAACACTGAAGCTTTCTTT
V: TRBV11-3; size: large; J: TRBJ1-1; D: .; CDR3: CASSKTRASGGAFF; DNA: TGTGCCAGCAGCAAGACCCGGGCCTCGGGCGGAGCTTTCTTT